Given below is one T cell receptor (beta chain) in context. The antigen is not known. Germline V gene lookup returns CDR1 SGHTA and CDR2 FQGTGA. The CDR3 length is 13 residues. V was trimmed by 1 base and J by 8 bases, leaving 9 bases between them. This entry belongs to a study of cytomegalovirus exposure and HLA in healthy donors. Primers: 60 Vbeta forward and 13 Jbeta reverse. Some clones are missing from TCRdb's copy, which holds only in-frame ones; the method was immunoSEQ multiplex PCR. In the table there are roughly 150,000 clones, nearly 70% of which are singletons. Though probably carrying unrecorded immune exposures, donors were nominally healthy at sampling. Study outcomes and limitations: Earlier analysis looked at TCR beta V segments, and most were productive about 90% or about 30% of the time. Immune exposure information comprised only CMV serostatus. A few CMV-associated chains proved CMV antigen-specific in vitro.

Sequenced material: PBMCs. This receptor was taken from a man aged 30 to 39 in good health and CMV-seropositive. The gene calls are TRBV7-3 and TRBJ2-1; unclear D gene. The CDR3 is CASSLSPQDEQFF. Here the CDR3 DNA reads TGTGCCAGCAGCTTAAGTCCTCAGGATGAGCAGTTCTTC.